Here is one T cell receptor (beta chain) with its context. These data come from a study of blood T cell repertoires in COVID-19. In the source study's methods: How many nucleated cells were present was estimated from reference gene primer amplification. The repertoire was sequenced with immunoSEQ multiplex PCR; TCRdb's copy has only in-frame clones and lacks some. That table supplies the V and J calls and clone size; D and trimming were determined from the DNA. The top ten clones hold roughly 29% of a sample with around 70,000 clones, 65% to 80% of them seen once. V dropped 1 base and J dropped 5 bases, with 12 bases sitting between them. The CDR3 spans 14 residues. The germline gives CDR1 SGHRS, CDR2 YFSETQ.

The sequenced material came from peripheral blood. The chain couples TRBV5-1 to TRBJ1-1, with D uncertain. The receptor was isolated from a man in his sixties with active or convalescent COVID-19. The CDR3 region has the DNA TGCGCCAGCAGCTTGAGTTACGGCGGGACTGAAGCTTTCTTT. Protein sequence: CASSLSYGGTEAFF.